This TCR beta chain was found in a study of spatial heterogeneity in lung cancer. In the study overall: Where available, sequencing covered follow-up PBMC samples, taken at a median of around 25 months after resection. A unique TCR and UMI combination showed up more than ten times in raw reads, on average. Regarding the study as a whole: Ubiquitous, expanded tumor-derived TCRs were more frequently observed in blood at resection than at follow-up.

In the library, each TCR cDNA molecule bore its own unique molecular identifier. One entry per CDR3 protein, called by TCRdb with MiXCR from the 5' RACE reads. The table lists some 120,000 distinct CDR3 sequences, 9% to 15% of them singletons, with roughly 15% in the top ten. Time point: blood at routine non-recurrence follow-up after resection. Unsorted whole RNA of tumor, nontumor lung or frozen PBMC was sequenced. CDR1 and CDR2 (germline): WSHSY, SAAADI. This CDR3 has 15 residues. The ends were cut back, 6 bases at V and 7 bases at J, with 21 bases in the middle. There are many counts of this clonotype. What it recognizes is unknown.

The chain has TRBV10-2 and TRBJ2-5; no clear D. The clonotype was recovered from a male donor with early-stage non-small cell lung cancer. This sample comprised PBMCs, obtained at follow-up. The CDR3 coding sequence is TGCGCCAGCAGCCCATCCCCGGCGCCAGCCCTGACCCAGTACTTC. Translated: CASSPSPAPALTQYF.